This TCR beta chain was observed in a study of early T cells in non-severe SARS-CoV-2 infection. Overall study: RNA in bulk from unsorted whole blood was sequenced, and chains were unpaired. Study-wide results and limits: Private and CD4 specificities were missed by VDJdb matching, skewed to anti-spike CD8.

This clonotype appeared once. Its antigen is unidentified. The CDR3 is 13 residues long. V was pared by 1 base and J by 8 bases, with 6 bases between. CDR1 and CDR2 from the germline V gene are LNHNV and YYDKDF (reference sequence). Researchers tagged individual cDNA molecules with unique molecular identifiers. TCRdb fed the 5' RACE reads into MiXCR, producing one record per CDR3 protein. The data show approximately 65,000 distinct CDR3 sequences, with 9.5% to 13% seen just once and 6.4% held by the top ten. The rearrangement uses TRBV15 and TRBJ1-6; D is ambiguous. Sequenced input: whole blood. The clonotype originates from an adult who was a healthcare worker with PCR-confirmed SARS-CoV-2 infection or an uninfected control (not recorded which). CDR3 nucleotides: TGTGCCACCAGCAGAGTCACCGATTCACCCCTCCACTTT. Translated: CATSRVTDSPLHF. Using reference TRBV15 and TRBJ1-6 for the parts outside the CDR3, the full variable domain is DAMVIQNPRYQVTQFGKPVTLSCSQTLNHNVMYWYQQKSSQAPKLLFHYYDKDFNNEADTPDNFQSRRPNTSFCFLDIRSPGLGDTAMYLCATSRVTDSPLHFGNGTRLTVT.